The rows below give T cell receptor beta chains drawn from one sample of a study of cytomegalovirus exposure and HLA in healthy donors. The repertoire was sequenced with immunoSEQ multiplex PCR; TCRdb's copy has only in-frame clones and lacks some. The sample carries around 35,000 clones, about four fifths recorded once. The sample taken for sequencing was PBMCs. The receptors shown here come from a woman aged 40 to 50 in good health and CMV-seronegative. CDR3s include the opening cysteine and the closing phenylalanine or tryptophan. A D gene is named only where the DNA matches it firmly. Clone size is stated in some rows and not others, as once, few, many or a class when expanded.

CDR3	DNA	size	J	length	D	V
CASSPGPGTGMTPLHF	TGTGCCAGCAGTCCGGGCCCCGGGACAGGGATGACACCCCTCCACTTT	-	TRBJ1-6	16	TRBD1	TRBV6-6
CASKSSGTYEQYF	TGTGCCAGTAAGTCTAGCGGAACCTACGAGCAGTACTTC	once	TRBJ2-7	13	TRBD2	TRBV6-1
CASSLGTVEQYF	TGTGCCAGCAGCCTCGGGACAGTCGAGCAGTACTTC	-	TRBJ2-7	12	TRBD1	TRBV5-6
CASSRGTGGPEIHQPQHF	TGTGCCAGCAGCCGCGGGACAGGGGGGCCTGAGATCCATCAGCCCCAGCATTTT	-	TRBJ1-5	18	TRBD1	TRBV11-3
CASSVLAGVTNEQFF	TGTGCCAGCAGCGTTCTAGCGGGGGTTACCAATGAGCAGTTCTTC	few	TRBJ2-1	15	TRBD2	TRBV9
CASSQVLGGRNEQFF	TGCGCCAGCAGCCAAGTTCTGGGGGGGCGGAATGAGCAGTTCTTC	medium-sized	TRBJ2-1	15	-	TRBV4-3
CASSLGGQGYQPQHF	TGTGCCAGCAGCTTGGGGGGACAGGGATATCAGCCCCAGCATTTT	-	TRBJ1-5	15	TRBD1	TRBV5-6
CASSQTPGLTDTQYF	TGCGCCAGCAGCCAGACCCCGGGACTTACAGATACGCAGTATTTT	-	TRBJ2-3	15	-	TRBV4-3
CASSLVSRPDNEQFF	TGCGCCAGCAGCTTGGTGTCCCGCCCGGACAATGAGCAGTTCTTC	-	TRBJ2-1	15	-	TRBV5-1
CASSFTGRGSNQPQHF	TGTGCCAGCAGCTTTACCGGCAGGGGGAGCAATCAGCCCCAGCATTTT	-	TRBJ1-5	16	TRBD1	TRBV28
CASSLARPGPRGGETQYF	TGCGCCAGCAGCTTGGCCCGCCCCGGACCAAGGGGGGGAGAGACCCAGTACTTC	-	TRBJ2-5	18	-	TRBV5-1
CASGTSSYNEQFF	TGTGCCTCCGGGACTAGCTCCTACAATGAGCAGTTCTTC	once	TRBJ2-1	13	TRBD2	TRBV7-9
CASSPAQGYEQYF	TGTGCCAGCTCACCCGCTCAGGGCTACGAGCAGTACTTC	-	TRBJ2-7	13	-	TRBV18
CATSSGGAPVGYTF	TGTGCCACCAGCAGTGGGGGGGCGCCGGTTGGCTACACCTTC	-	TRBJ1-2	14	-	TRBV15
CSVTLWGADTQYF	TGCAGCGTTACCCTATGGGGCGCAGATACGCAGTATTTT	-	TRBJ2-3	13	-	TRBV29-1
CASRDSTGRYGYTF	TGTGCCAGCAGGGACTCGACAGGGAGGTATGGCTACACCTTC	-	TRBJ1-2	14	TRBD1	TRBV6-5